One and the same sample provided the 19 T cell receptor beta chains below, sequenced in a study of vaccination and CD4 T cells after COVID-19. Treatment given: approximately nine-day PBMC culture with coronavirus spike peptide pools or control peptides (ViraFEST assay). Their cognate antigens are unknown. Cultured CD4+ T cells had their DNA profiled by the Oncomine TCR Beta short-read assay. TCRdb ran MiXCR on the PCR reads and lists one entry per CDR3 protein. Of approximately 11,000 distinct CDR3 sequences in the sample, roughly 61% were seen once. The source material was CD4+ T cells from blood, cultured in vitro. Receptor source: a human donor who had recovered from COVID-19.

The chain combines TRBV28 with TRBJ1-2; D not resolved. Germline CDR1 and CDR2: MDHEN and SYDVKM. CDR3 length: 14 residues. The V end lost 3 bases, the J end lost 9 bases, and 17 bases lay between the germline ends. CDR3 coding DNA: TGTGCCAGCAGTTTCATCCGAGACACCGATCGCTACACCTTC. Amino acids: CASSFIRDTDRYTF.

In DNA, the CDR3 is TGTGCCACCGAGGACAGTACAGATACGCAGTATTTT. This translates into CATEDSTDTQYF. The rearrangement links TRBV10-3 to TRBJ2-3; D may be TRBD1 (6 bases). Between the trimmed V and J ends, which lost 10 bases and 3 bases, there was a span of 11 bases. The CDR3 consists of 12 residues. In germline, CDR1 is ENHRY, CDR2 SYGVKD.

The chain combines TRBV7-2 with TRBJ1-6, with D unclear. V lost 2 bases, J lost 7 bases, and 9 bases lay in between. The CDR3 has 14 amino acids. Per the germline V gene, CDR1 is SGHTA and CDR2 is FQGNSA. CDR3 DNA: TGTGCCAGCAGCTTATTAGGGTCAAATTCACCCCTCCACTTT. Its translation: CASSLLGSNSPLHF.

A note on this clonotype: A read error may produce the germline difference seen at one junction end. The chain uses TRBV7-8 and TRBJ2-1; a possible D gene is TRBD1 (5 bases). The CDR3 is 12 amino acids. The germline V gene has CDR1 SGHVS and CDR2 FQNEAQ. The chain's CDR3 is CASSQGRGPSGF. CDR3 bases: TGTGCCAGCAGCCAGGGTCGAGGCCCAAGTGGCTTC. Filled out from reference TRBV7-8 and TRBJ2-1, the complete variable domain reads GAGVSQSPRYKVAKRGQDVALRCDPISGHVSLFWYQQALGQGPEFLTYFQNEAQLDKSGLPSDRFFAERPEGSVSTLKIQRTQQEDSAVYLCASSQGRGPSGFGPGTRLTVL.

This chain uses TRBV20-1 with TRBJ1-2, with 7 bases fitting TRBD1. Germline CDR1 DFQATT, CDR2 SNEGSKA (reference sequence). This CDR3 comprises 12 residues. V dropped 5 bases and J dropped 6; count of bases not matched to a gene: 6. The CDR3 DNA is TGCAGTGCTGATAGACAGGGTGATGGCTACACCTTC. Translating it yields CSADRQGDGYTF.

This clonotype appeared a few times. The chain employs TRBV5-4 and TRBJ1-1; 10 bases are shared with TRBD1. The trim removed 0 bases at V and 8 bases at J, leaving 7 bases unmatched. The length of the CDR3 is 15 residues. Germline V CDR1 and CDR2: SGHNT, YYREEE (reference sequence). The CDR3 sequence: CASSLDWTGGREAFF. CDR3 DNA sequence: TGTGCCAGCAGCTTGGATTGGACAGGGGGTCGCGAAGCTTTCTTT.

This clonotype was counted between two and nine times. The V gene is TRBV20-1, the J gene TRBJ1-4, with D tentatively TRBD1 (5 bases). The CDR3 spans 13 residues. The ends were cut back, 3 bases at V and 3 bases at J, with 8 bases in the middle. Germline lookup yields CDR1 DFQATT and CDR2 SNEGSKA (reference sequence). CDR3 loop: CSARDNANEKLFF. The DNA of the CDR3 is TGCAGTGCTAGGGACAATGCTAATGAAAAACTGTTTTTT.

Here the CDR3 reads CASSLGSGLAKNIQYF. DNA for the CDR3: TGTGCCAGCAGCTTGGGCAGCGGACTAGCCAAAAACATTCAGTACTTC. The rearrangement joins TRBV7-9 to TRBJ2-4, with D perhaps matching TRBD2 (5 bases). Germline V CDR1 and CDR2: SEHNR, FQNEAQ (reference sequence). This CDR3 comprises 16 residues. With 3 bases removed from V and 0 bases from J, the gap between germline ends came to 12 bases. Full variable domain (rest looked up from reference TRBV7-9 and TRBJ2-4): DTGVSQNPRHKITKRGQNVTFRCDPISEHNRLYWYRQTLGQGPEFLTYFQNEAQLEKSRLLSDRFSAERPKGSFSTLEIQRTEQGDSAMYLCASSLGSGLAKNIQYFGAGTRLSVL.

J is TRBJ1-4 and V is TRBV19; D is undetermined. V was cut by 1 base and J by 0 bases, with 6 bases left in between. Looked up from germline, CDR1 is LNHDA and CDR2 is SQIVND (reference sequence). The CDR3 length is 15 residues. CDR3 loop: CASSIVGTTNEKLFF. CDR3 sequence (DNA): TGTGCCAGTAGTATAGTCGGAACAACTAATGAAAAACTGTTTTTT. The complete variable domain, with remaining parts taken from reference TRBV19 and TRBJ1-4, reads DGGITQSPKYLFRKEGQNVTLSCEQNLNHDAMYWYRQDPGQGLRLIYYSQIVNDFQKGDIAEGYSVSREKKESFPLTVTSAQKNPTAFYLCASSIVGTTNEKLFFGSGTQLSVL.

The V and J genes are TRBV29-1 and TRBJ2-5; TRBD2 is a possible D gene (6 bases). CDR3 length: 15 residues. Germline CDR1 SQVTM, CDR2 ANQGSEA. The ends were cut back, 0 bases at V and 4 bases at J, with 15 bases in the middle. CDR3 bases: TGCAGCGTTGAAGATCGAGCGGGCGCGCGAGAGACCCAGTACTTC. It yields the protein CSVEDRAGARETQYF.

The chain is built from TRBV7-6 and TRBJ2-3; 10 nucleotides agree with TRBD1. Per the germline V gene, CDR1 is SGHVS and CDR2 is FNYEAQ. This CDR3 has 15 amino acids. The ends lost 5 bases at V and 3 bases at J; junction bases unmatched: 5. CDR3 sequence reads: CASSQGQGRTDTQYF. The CDR3 DNA is TGTGCCAGCAGCCAGGGACAGGGGAGGACAGATACGCAGTATTTT.

This clonotype has a handful of counts. V usage is TRBV19 and J usage is TRBJ2-5, with a possible D match to TRBD1 (6 bases). The V end was cut by 9 bases, the J end by 2 bases, with 13 bases between. Germline V CDR1 and CDR2: LNHDA, SQIVND (reference sequence). The CDR3 runs 13 residues. The DNA of the CDR3 is TGTGCCAGCAAGCCGGGACATCAAGAGACCCAGTACTTC. It yields the protein CASKPGHQETQYF. Variable domain in full (rest from reference TRBV19 and TRBJ2-5): DGGITQSPKYLFRKEGQNVTLSCEQNLNHDAMYWYRQDPGQGLRLIYYSQIVNDFQKGDIAEGYSVSREKKESFPLTVTSAQKNPTAFYLCASKPGHQETQYFGPGTRLLVL.

In its sample, this clonotype was seen once. CDR3 residues: CASSLSLGYGYTF. CDR3 coding DNA: TGTGCCAGCAGTTTATCCCTGGGATATGGCTACACCTTC. This chain uses TRBV27 with TRBJ1-2, with unresolved D. Trimming stripped 0 bases from V and 5 bases from J, with 7 bases between. This CDR3 comprises 13 residues. Germline CDR1 is MNHEY and CDR2 is SMNVEV (reference sequence).

This clonotype has just a few counts. The chain couples TRBV27 to TRBJ1-6, with D unclear. Between the trimmed V and J ends, which lost 5 bases and 6 bases, there was a span of 26 bases. Germline-derived CDR1 and CDR2 are MNHEY and SMNVEV (reference sequence). The CDR3 covers 19 residues. DNA of the CDR3: TGTGCCAGCAGTCTCCACTCGGTAGGGAGTAATTTGGCTAATTCACCCCTCCACTTT. It codes for CASSLHSVGSNLANSPLHF.

CDR3 sequence (DNA): TGTGCCAGCAGTACCACTAACAGGGGCTTCTATGGCTACACCTTC. It encodes CASSTTNRGFYGYTF. The gene calls are TRBV28 and TRBJ1-2, with 7 bases identical to TRBD1. The germline gives CDR1 MDHEN, CDR2 SYDVKM. Germline trimming cut 5 bases from V and 4 bases from J; bases unmatched to any gene: 10. The CDR3 has 15 residues.

The J gene is TRBJ2-5, the V gene TRBV10-3; tentatively, D is TRBD2 (5 bases). V lost 8 bases to trimming and J lost 1 base, with 17 bases between them. CDR1 and CDR2 from the germline V gene are ENHRY and SYGVKD. The CDR3 is made up of 15 amino acids. The CDR3 coding sequence is TGTGCCATCTCCCTAGGAAGGGCGGGCCAAGAGACCCAGTACTTC. Its protein is CAISLGRAGQETQYF.

The chain links TRBV28 to TRBJ1-2; a weak D match, TRBD1 (6 bases). Germline V gene sequence: CDR1 MDHEN, CDR2 SYDVKM. The V end was cut by 7 bases, the J end by 5 bases, with 11 bases between. The CDR3 length is 12 residues. The CDR3 DNA reads as TGTGCCAGCATACAGGGAGGTTATGGCTACACCTTC. Amino acids: CASIQGGYGYTF.

CDR3 bases: TGCAGTGCTAGAGGAATCGGCGACGGGGAGCTGTTTTTT. Its translation is CSARGIGDGELFF. The chain couples TRBV20-1 to TRBJ2-2; no clear D. CDR1 is DFQATT and CDR2 is SNEGSKA in the germline V gene (reference sequence). Trimming took 1 base from V and 7 from J, leaving 10 bases between them. The CDR3 runs 13 residues.

The chain recombines TRBV5-6 with TRBJ2-5; the match to TRBD1 covers 7 bases. This CDR3 spans 15 amino acids. Per germline, CDR1 SGHDT and CDR2 YYEEEE. Trimming at V came to 4 bases and at J to 1 base, leaving 7 bases not matched to a gene. The CDR3 loop is CASSAPRGFQETQYF. The CDR3 nucleotides read TGTGCCAGCAGCGCGCCCAGGGGGTTCCAAGAGACCCAGTACTTC.